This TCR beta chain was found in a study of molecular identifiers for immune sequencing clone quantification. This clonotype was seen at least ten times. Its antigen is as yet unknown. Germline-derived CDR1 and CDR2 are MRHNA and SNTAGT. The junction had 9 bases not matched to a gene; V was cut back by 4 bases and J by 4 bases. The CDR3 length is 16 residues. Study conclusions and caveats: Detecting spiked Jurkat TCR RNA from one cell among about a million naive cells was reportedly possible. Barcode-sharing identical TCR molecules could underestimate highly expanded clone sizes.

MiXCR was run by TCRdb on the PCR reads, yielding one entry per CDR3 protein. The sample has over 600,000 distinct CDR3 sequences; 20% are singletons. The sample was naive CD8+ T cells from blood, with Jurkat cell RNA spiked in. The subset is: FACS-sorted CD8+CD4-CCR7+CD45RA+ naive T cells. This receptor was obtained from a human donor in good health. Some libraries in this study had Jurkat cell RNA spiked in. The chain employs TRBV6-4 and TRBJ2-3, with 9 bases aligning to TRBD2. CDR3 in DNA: TGTGCCAGCAGTGCAGGCCTTAGCGGGAGCCCAGATACGCAGTATTTT. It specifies CASSAGLSGSPDTQYF.